This passage covers 28 T cell receptor beta chains from one sample sequenced in a study of OX40 agonist ivuxolimab in advanced cancers. The assay was immunoSEQ multiplex PCR, and TCRdb's table has in-frame clones only and misses some. The sample includes roughly 29,000 clones, 86% of them seen just once. Sample: CD4+ or CD8+ T cells sorted from blood, taken in a trial of the OX40 agonist ivuxolimab. These receptors were taken from an adult with an advanced solid tumor such as melanoma, head and neck, liver or kidney cancer.

V gene TRBV7-9 combines with J gene TRBJ1-1; no definite D call. This CDR3 is 14 amino acids long. The ends were cut back, 1 base at V and 3 bases at J, with 9 bases in the middle. Per the germline V gene, CDR1 is SEHNR and CDR2 is FQNEAQ (reference sequence). The CDR3 region is CASSLVDVDTEAFF. The CDR3 coding sequence is TGTGCCAGCAGCTTAGTGGATGTGGACACTGAAGCTTTCTTT.

The chain couples TRBV19 to TRBJ2-7, with no clear D. The germline V gene encodes CDR1 LNHDA and CDR2 SQIVND (reference sequence). Trimming stripped 5 bases from V and 1 base from J, with 9 bases between. This CDR3 comprises 13 residues. In DNA form, the CDR3 reads TGTGCCAGTAGTTCGCCGGTTTCCTACGAGCAGTACTTC. Amino acid sequence: CASSSPVSYEQYF. The variable domain in full, with the rest retrieved from reference TRBV19 and TRBJ2-7, is DGGITQSPKYLFRKEGQNVTLSCEQNLNHDAMYWYRQDPGQGLRLIYYSQIVNDFQKGDIAEGYSVSREKKESFPLTVTSAQKNPTAFYLCASSSPVSYEQYFGPGTRLTVT.

The chain links TRBV2 to TRBJ1-1, with D possibly matching TRBD1 (6 bases). The germline V gene has CDR1 SNHLY and CDR2 FYNNEI. The ends were cut back, 9 bases at V and 3 bases at J, with 23 bases in the middle. The CDR3 has 16 amino acids. CDR3 in amino acids: CASPLRGGAQDTEAFF. In nucleotides, the CDR3 is TGTGCCAGTCCCCTGAGGGGGGGGGCGCAGGACACTGAAGCTTTCTTT.

This clone was counted a few times. The same CDR3 is also encoded by other DNA sequences in this sample. The V call is TRBV19, the J call TRBJ1-1; no definite D call. V lost 4 bases to trimming and J lost 1 base, with 10 bases between them. The CDR3 runs 14 residues. The germline V gene encodes CDR1 LNHDA and CDR2 SQIVND (reference sequence). The CDR3 reads CASSTGGGNTEAFF. The CDR3 DNA is TGTGCCAGTAGTACCGGTGGAGGGAACACTGAAGCTTTCTTT.

This chain connects TRBV11-2 to TRBJ2-1; D remains unclear. Trimming cost V 5 bases and J 7 bases, with 9 bases left between them. The germline gives CDR1 SGHAT, CDR2 FQNNGV. The CDR3 consists of 12 residues. In DNA, the CDR3 is TGTGCCAGCAGCCCGAATTTAAATGAGCAGTTCTTC. This codes for CASSPNLNEQFF.

CDR3 residues: CASSFALDYEQYF. The CDR3, as DNA: TGTGCCAGCAGTTTTGCCCTAGATTACGAGCAGTACTTC. The chain joins TRBV27 to TRBJ2-7; D is unclear. This CDR3 has 13 residues. V dropped 3 bases and J dropped 4 bases, with 10 bases sitting between them. Germline CDR1 and CDR2: MNHEY and SMNVEV (reference sequence).

The chain uses TRBV27 and TRBJ2-7; D unresolved. This CDR3 has 13 residues. CDR1 MNHEY and CDR2 SMNVEV come from the germline V gene (reference sequence). Trimming removed 7 bases at V and 2 bases at J, with 12 bases between. CDR3 DNA sequence: TGTGCCAGCACCTCAGTGAGTACCTACGAGCAGTACTTC. Its translation: CASTSVSTYEQYF.

This chain links TRBV27 with TRBJ2-6; no definite D call. In germline, CDR1 is MNHEY, CDR2 SMNVEV (reference sequence). V was pared by 6 bases and J by 1 base, with 16 bases between. CDR3 length: 17 residues. The CDR3 DNA is TGTGCCAGCAGGCCCTTTGGTGGCTCTTCTGGGGCCAACGTCCTGACTTTC. Amino acids: CASRPFGGSSGANVLTF.

This rearrangement joins TRBV4-1 to TRBJ1-2; possibly TRBD1 for D (6 bases). CDR1 MGHRA and CDR2 YSYEKL come from the germline V gene. This CDR3 is 15 amino acids long. V lost 4 bases to trimming and J lost 1 base, with 13 bases between them. As DNA, the CDR3 is TGCGCCAGCAGCCTCGGACAGACAGATAACTATGGCTACACCTTC. Protein sequence: CASSLGQTDNYGYTF.

This rearrangement joins TRBV9 to TRBJ2-7; D could derive from TRBD1 or TRBD2 (5 bases each). Germline-derived CDR1 and CDR2 are SGDLS and YYNGEE. V lost 3 bases to trimming and J lost 4 bases, with 8 bases between them. CDR3 length: 12 amino acids. The CDR3 nucleotides are TGTGCCAGCAGCGGGGACGGGTACGAGCAGTACTTC. Protein sequence: CASSGDGYEQYF. Looking up the rest from reference TRBV9 and TRBJ2-7 gives the full variable domain: DSGVTQTPKHLITATGQRVTLRCSPRSGDLSVYWYQQSLDQGLQFLIQYYNGEERAKGNILERFSAQQFPDLHSELNLSSLELGDSALYFCASSGDGYEQYFGPGTRLTVT.

This clone occurred a few times. The chain couples TRBV9 to TRBJ2-1, with D hard to call. This CDR3 spans 15 amino acids. V was shortened by 0 bases and J by 4 bases, with 11 bases between the two germline ends. Looked up from germline, CDR1 is SGDLS and CDR2 is YYNGEE. CDR3: CASSVAQDLYNEQFF. The DNA of the CDR3 is TGTGCCAGCAGCGTAGCCCAAGATTTATACAATGAGCAGTTCTTC.

The V gene is TRBV27, the J gene TRBJ1-1, with D perhaps matching TRBD1 (6 bases). Germline CDR1 reads MNHEY; CDR2 reads SMNVEV (reference sequence). The V end was cut by 5 bases, the J end by 5 bases, with 18 bases between. This CDR3 contains 15 residues. CDR3 sequence reads: CASSTHRAGGTEAFF. CDR3 DNA: TGTGCCAGCAGTACGCACAGGGCCGGAGGGACTGAAGCTTTCTTT.

This clone occurred a few times. The chain carries TRBV2 and TRBJ1-1; D remains unclear. Trimming took 9 bases from V and 7 from J, leaving 12 bases between them. Looked up from germline, CDR1 is SNHLY and CDR2 is FYNNEI. The CDR3 sequence is 11 residues long. This CDR3 reads CASNFQIEAFF. DNA of the CDR3: TGTGCCAGTAACTTCCAGATTGAAGCTTTCTTT.

V usage is TRBV19 and J usage is TRBJ1-2, with D maybe TRBD1 (5 bases). Germline CDR1 and CDR2: LNHDA and SQIVND (reference sequence). V dropped 3 bases and J dropped 4 bases, with 15 bases sitting between them. The CDR3 is 15 residues long. CDR3 residues: CASSIARDVFYGYTF. The CDR3 bases are TGTGCCAGTAGTATCGCCCGGGACGTATTCTATGGCTACACCTTC.

The chain couples TRBV29-1 to TRBJ1-2, with 10 bases matching TRBD1. The CDR3 spans 12 residues. V lost 7 bases to trimming and J lost 6 bases; unmatched junction nucleotides: 5. CDR1 SQVTM and CDR2 ANQGSEA come from the germline V gene. The CDR3 sequence is CSADDRGHGYTF. Written as DNA, the CDR3 is TGCAGCGCCGATGACAGGGGGCATGGCTACACCTTC.

The CDR3 spells CASSIWGEGSDTQYF. For the CDR3, the DNA is TGTGCCAGTAGTATCTGGGGCGAGGGGTCAGATACGCAGTATTTT. This chain uses TRBV19 with TRBJ2-3; D may correspond to TRBD1 or TRBD2 (5 bases each). From germline, CDR1 is LNHDA and CDR2 SQIVND (reference sequence). V lost 3 bases and J 4 bases, leaving 14 bases between the germline ends. This CDR3 is 15 amino acids long. Complete variable domain (other parts from reference TRBV19 and TRBJ2-3): DGGITQSPKYLFRKEGQNVTLSCEQNLNHDAMYWYRQDPGQGLRLIYYSQIVNDFQKGDIAEGYSVSREKKESFPLTVTSAQKNPTAFYLCASSIWGEGSDTQYFGPGTRLTVL.

The V call is TRBV6-5, the J call TRBJ1-2; D may be TRBD1 (6 bases). Germline V gene sequence: CDR1 MNHEY, CDR2 SVGAGI. Deletions cut 4 bases from V and 2 bases from J, with 11 bases between. The CDR3 spans 14 residues. The CDR3 sequence is CASSSAGTNYGYTF. Here the CDR3 DNA reads TGTGCCAGCAGTTCCGCAGGGACAAACTATGGCTACACCTTC.

This chain links TRBV9 with TRBJ2-1, with 7 bases identical to TRBD1. This CDR3 comprises 15 residues. Germline V gene data show CDR1 as SGDLS and CDR2 as YYNGEE. The trim removed 6 bases at V and 4 bases at J, leaving 10 bases unmatched. Here the CDR3 DNA reads TGTGCCAGCAACCCGCCGGGCAGGGGGTACAATGAGCAGTTCTTC. It encodes CASNPPGRGYNEQFF.

The rearrangement joins TRBV9 to TRBJ2-7; 8 bases agree with TRBD2. The germline V gene encodes CDR1 SGDLS and CDR2 YYNGEE. This CDR3 has 14 amino acids. The V segment lost 3 bases and the J segment 4 bases; nucleotides outside the gene matches: 6. The CDR3 here is CASSAGQRGYEQYF. As DNA, the CDR3 is TGTGCCAGCAGCGCGGGGCAGCGGGGGTACGAGCAGTACTTC. The whole variable domain, filled in from reference TRBV9 and TRBJ2-7, reads DSGVTQTPKHLITATGQRVTLRCSPRSGDLSVYWYQQSLDQGLQFLIQYYNGEERAKGNILERFSAQQFPDLHSELNLSSLELGDSALYFCASSAGQRGYEQYFGPGTRLTVT.

This sequence joins TRBV5-4 and TRBJ1-2; possible D gene TRBD1, 6 bases. Germline V lookup: CDR1 SGHNT, CDR2 YYREEE (reference sequence). The V and J ends lost 3 bases and 5 bases respectively, with 11 bases between them. The CDR3 extends over 13 amino acids. CDR3 residues: CASSSTGGYGYTF. For the CDR3, the DNA is TGTGCCAGCAGCTCGACAGGTGGTTATGGCTACACCTTC. Looking up the rest from reference TRBV5-4 and TRBJ1-2 gives the full variable domain: ETGVTQSPTHLIKTRGQQVTLRCSSQSGHNTVSWYQQALGQGPQFIFQYYREEENGRGNFPPRFSGLQFPNYSSELNVNALELDDSALYLCASSSTGGYGYTFGSGTRLTVV.

The chain uses TRBV7-9 and TRBJ1-3, with D possibly matching TRBD1 (5 bases). The CDR3 loop spans 14 amino acids. V lost 5 bases, J lost 5 bases, and 13 bases lay in between. CDR1 and CDR2 (germline): SEHNR, FQNEAQ (reference sequence). Here the CDR3 DNA reads TGTGCCAGCAGCCCCCGGGACCAACGAAACACCATATATTTT. It codes for CASSPRDQRNTIYF. Using reference TRBV7-9 and TRBJ1-3 for the parts outside the CDR3, the full variable domain is DTGVSQNPRHKITKRGQNVTFRCDPISEHNRLYWYRQTLGQGPEFLTYFQNEAQLEKSRLLSDRFSAERPKGSFSTLEIQRTEQGDSAMYLCASSPRDQRNTIYFGEGSWLTVV.

The V and J genes are TRBV30 and TRBJ2-7; D is perhaps TRBD1 or TRBD2 (5 bases each). This CDR3 is built from 13 residues. V gave up 3 bases and J gave up 7 bases, with 16 bases separating them. CDR1 and CDR2 from the germline V gene are GTSNPN and SVGIG (reference sequence). The CDR3 loop reads CAWRETGTGEQYF. The CDR3 DNA is TGTGCCTGGAGGGAGACGGGGACGGGGGAGCAGTACTTC.

The chain is built from TRBV27 and TRBJ2-7; TRBD2 might be the D (6 bases). This CDR3 is built from 13 residues. Trimming took 8 bases from V and 3 from J, leaving 14 bases between them. Germline CDR1 and CDR2: MNHEY and SMNVEV (reference sequence). CDR3 DNA sequence: TGTGCCAGCGGCCAGCGGGCTCTCTACGAGCAGTACTTC. As protein: CASGQRALYEQYF.

This chain uses TRBV29-1 with TRBJ1-4; no clear D. CDR1 SQVTM and CDR2 ANQGSEA come from the germline V gene. The ends were cut back, 2 bases at V and 7 bases at J, with 8 bases in the middle. The CDR3 sequence is 12 residues long. The CDR3 nucleotides read TGCAGCGTTGAATCTACGAGTGAAAAACTGTTTTTT. The encoded protein is CSVESTSEKLFF.

The rearrangement uses TRBV2 and TRBJ2-7; TRBD2 is a possible D gene (5 bases). Trimming stripped 6 bases from V and 3 bases from J, with 15 bases between. The V gene's germline CDR1 is SNHLY and CDR2 FYNNEI. The CDR3 spans 14 residues. CDR3 protein: CASRGDMFHYEQYF. As DNA, the CDR3 is TGTGCCAGCAGGGGAGATATGTTCCACTACGAGCAGTACTTC.

This clone was recorded only once. The rearrangement joins TRBV9 to TRBJ1-2, with D perhaps TRBD1 (5 bases). V was clipped by 7 bases and J by 4 bases, with 11 bases between them. CDR1 and CDR2 from the germline V gene are SGDLS and YYNGEE. CDR3 length: 12 amino acids. The CDR3 loop reads CASWRGTYGYTF. CDR3 bases: TGTGCCAGCTGGCGGGGGACCTATGGCTACACCTTC.

The genes are TRBV7-9 and TRBJ1-6; TRBD1 matches 7 bases. Germline V lookup: CDR1 SEHNR, CDR2 FQNEAQ (reference sequence). The CDR3 covers 15 residues. V lost 7 bases, J lost 7 bases, and 10 bases stayed unmatched. CDR3 DNA sequence: TGTGCCAGCACCGACCCGGCAGGGGGAAATTCACCCCTCCACTTT. Its protein product is CASTDPAGGNSPLHF.

V gene TRBV9 combines with J gene TRBJ1-2; D remains ambiguous. There are 15 residues in the CDR3. The ends were cut back, 3 bases at V and 4 bases at J, with 16 bases in the middle. Looked up from germline, CDR1 is SGDLS and CDR2 is YYNGEE. The CDR3 bases are TGTGCCAGCAGCGCCTCCGGGATTAGCTCCTATGGCTACACCTTC. It translates to CASSASGISSYGYTF.